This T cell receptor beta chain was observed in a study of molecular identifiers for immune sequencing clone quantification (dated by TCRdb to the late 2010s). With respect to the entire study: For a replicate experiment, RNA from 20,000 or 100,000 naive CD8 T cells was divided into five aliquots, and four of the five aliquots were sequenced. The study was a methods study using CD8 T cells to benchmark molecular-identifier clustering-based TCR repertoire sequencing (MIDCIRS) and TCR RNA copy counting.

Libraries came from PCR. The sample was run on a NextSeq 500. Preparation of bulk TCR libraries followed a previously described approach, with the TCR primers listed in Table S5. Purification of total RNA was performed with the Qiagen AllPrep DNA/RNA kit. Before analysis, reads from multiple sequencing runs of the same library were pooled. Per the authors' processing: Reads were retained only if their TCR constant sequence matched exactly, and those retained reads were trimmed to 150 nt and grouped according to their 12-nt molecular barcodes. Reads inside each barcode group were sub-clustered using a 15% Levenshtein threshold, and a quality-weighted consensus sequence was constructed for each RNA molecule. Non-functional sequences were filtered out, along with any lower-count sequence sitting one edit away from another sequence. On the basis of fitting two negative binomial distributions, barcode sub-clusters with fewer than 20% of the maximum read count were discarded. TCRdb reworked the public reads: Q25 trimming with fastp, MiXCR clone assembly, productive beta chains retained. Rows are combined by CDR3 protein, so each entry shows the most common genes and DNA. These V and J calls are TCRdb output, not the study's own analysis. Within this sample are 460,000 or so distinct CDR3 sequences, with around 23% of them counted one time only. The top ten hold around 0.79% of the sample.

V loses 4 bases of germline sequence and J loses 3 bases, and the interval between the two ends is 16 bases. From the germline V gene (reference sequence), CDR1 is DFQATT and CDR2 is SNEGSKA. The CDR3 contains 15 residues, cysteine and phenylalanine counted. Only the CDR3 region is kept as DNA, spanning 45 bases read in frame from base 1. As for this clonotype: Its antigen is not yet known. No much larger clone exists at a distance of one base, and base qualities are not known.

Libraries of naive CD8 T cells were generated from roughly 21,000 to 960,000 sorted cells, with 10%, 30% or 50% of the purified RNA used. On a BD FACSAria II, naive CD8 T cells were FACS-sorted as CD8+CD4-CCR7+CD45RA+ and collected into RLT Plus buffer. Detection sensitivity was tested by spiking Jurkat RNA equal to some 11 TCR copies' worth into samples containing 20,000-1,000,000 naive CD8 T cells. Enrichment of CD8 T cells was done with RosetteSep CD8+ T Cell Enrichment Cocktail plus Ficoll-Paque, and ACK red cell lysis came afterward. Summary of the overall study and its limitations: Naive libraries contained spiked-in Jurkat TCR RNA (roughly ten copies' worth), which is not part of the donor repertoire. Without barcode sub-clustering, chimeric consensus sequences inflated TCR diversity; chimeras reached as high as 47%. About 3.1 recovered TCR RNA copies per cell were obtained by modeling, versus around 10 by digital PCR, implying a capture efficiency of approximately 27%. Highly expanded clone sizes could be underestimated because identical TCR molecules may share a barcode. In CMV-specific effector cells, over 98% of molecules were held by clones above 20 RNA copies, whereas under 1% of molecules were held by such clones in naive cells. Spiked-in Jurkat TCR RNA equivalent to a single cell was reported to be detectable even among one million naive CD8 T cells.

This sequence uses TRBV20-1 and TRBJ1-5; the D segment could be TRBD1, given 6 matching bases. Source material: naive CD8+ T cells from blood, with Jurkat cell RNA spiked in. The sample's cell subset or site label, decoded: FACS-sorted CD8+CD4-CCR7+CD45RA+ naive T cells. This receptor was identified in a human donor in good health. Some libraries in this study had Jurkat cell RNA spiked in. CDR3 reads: CSATSRQDYNQPQHF. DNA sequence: TGCAGTGCTACATCCAGACAGGACTACAATCAGCCCCAGCATTTT.